The present entry profiles one T cell receptor beta chain with its context. Its antigen is still unknown. One base away there is no much larger clone; base qualities are not given. Receptor libraries were prepared by the immunoSEQ multiplex PCR assay. The paper's data handling went like this. A statistical classification framework was developed to diagnose cytomegalovirus status using the catalog of TCR beta chain sequences. TCRdb mirrors the immuneACCESS table, restricted to in-frame sequences. Some clones are absent from its copies; in checked studies, under half trace to an unresolved V gene, and the reason for the others is unknown. V and J calls plus clone size are reproduced from that table; the DNA served to infer D and trimming. The sample table contains around 63,000 clones; only one count was recorded for about 90% of them. The ten largest account for 1.2% of the sample. CDR1 and CDR2 are drawn from the germline V gene: SGHDN, FVKESK. Measured from the cysteine to the phenylalanine, the CDR3 is 13 residues long. Of all the DNA, just the CDR3 is kept, 39 bases in frame from base 1. The V end gives up 5 bases and the J end 4 bases, leaving 3 bases in the junction not matched to a gene.

These data are taken from a study of cytomegalovirus exposure and HLA in healthy donors (dated by TCRdb to about 2017). Some background on the complete study: According to a later analysis, the approximately 120 validation repertoires were produced on the same platform as the 666 repertoires of the first cohort. The study aimed to test whether signatures of past pathogen exposure could be identified by cataloging public T cell receptors. To predict cytomegalovirus infection status, the study brought together high-throughput TCR immunosequencing, statistical association of individual TCRs with disease status, and machine learning. In addition to the first cohort of 666 subjects, a separate validation cohort of 120 different subjects was used. Study-wide findings and limitations: The study gave a list of 150 to 200 TCR beta chains associated with cytomegalovirus. The validation cohort had no HLA typing available for a later analysis, so co-occurrence within that cohort was assessed over all 130 or so repertoires. Subsequent analysis determined that TCRs grouped into clusters in the first cohort also showed a tendency toward co-occurrence across the 120 validation repertoires, and 85% to 95% of cluster scores exceeded 0. Most TCR sequences were observed very rarely across donors, whereas some public TCRs were present in many individuals. In vitro tests confirmed that a few of the cytomegalovirus-associated TCR beta chains recognize cytomegalovirus antigens. The authors suggested that the approach could potentially be extended to other disease states and immunological phenotypes. The classifier was reported to diagnose cytomegalovirus status with high specificity and sensitivity in both the original and validation cohorts.

The donors belonged to the validation cohort of around 130 subjects, which was separate from the 666-subject first cohort. The sequenced sample was PBMCs. Recombination joined TRBV14 with TRBJ1-2, and 8 junctional nucleotides match TRBD1. This clonotype was sampled from a woman under 30 in good health and CMV-seronegative. At the DNA level, the sequence is TGTGCCAGCAGCGACAGGGGCAGCTATGGCTACACCTTC. The encoded protein is CASSDRGSYGYTF. Extended through the reference TRBV14 and TRBJ1-2 proteins, this CDR3 yields the full variable domain: EAGVTQFPSHSVIEKGQTVTLRCDPISGHDNLYWYRRVMGKEIKFLLHFVKESKQDESGMPNNRFLAERTGGTYSTLKVQPAELEDSGVYFCASSDRGSYGYTFGSGTRLTVV.